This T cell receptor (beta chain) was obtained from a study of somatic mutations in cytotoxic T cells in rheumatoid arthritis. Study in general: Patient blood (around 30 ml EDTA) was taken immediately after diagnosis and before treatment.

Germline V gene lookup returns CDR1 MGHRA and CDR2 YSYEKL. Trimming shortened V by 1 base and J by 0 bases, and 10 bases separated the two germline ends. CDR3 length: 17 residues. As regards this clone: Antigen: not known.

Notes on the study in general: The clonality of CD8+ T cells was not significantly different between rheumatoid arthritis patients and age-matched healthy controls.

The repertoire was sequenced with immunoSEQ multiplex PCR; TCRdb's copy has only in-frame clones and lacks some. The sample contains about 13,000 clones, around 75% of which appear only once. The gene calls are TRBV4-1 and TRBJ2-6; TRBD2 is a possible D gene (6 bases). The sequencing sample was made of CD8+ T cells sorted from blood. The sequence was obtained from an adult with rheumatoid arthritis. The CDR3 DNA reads TGCGCCAGCAGCCAAGTGGGTAGCGGCTCTGGGGCCAACGTCCTGACTTTC. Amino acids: CASSQVGSGSGANVLTF.